One sample yielded the 3 T cell receptor beta chains listed below, sequenced in a study of regulatory T cells in long-lasting Graves disease (TCRdb year 2021). Preparation of the library involved multiplex PCR. TCRdb lists the instrument as Illumina HiSeq 4000. To build TCR beta libraries, CDR3 regions were amplified by Arm-PCR using iRepertoire HTBI primers. TCRdb handled the public reads itself, with Q25 trimming in fastp and clone calling in MiXCR, and kept productive beta chains. One record per CDR3 amino acid sequence lists the most common genes and DNA. The sample profile shows about 530,000 distinct CDR3 sequences; roughly 15% of them were found once. The ten largest clones represent roughly 25% of the sample. Sample time point, as interpreted from the label and publication: newly diagnosed GD, antithyroid drugs for less than 3 months. For both TCR sequencing and RNA sequencing, RNA was extracted from PBMCs in TRIzol.

These records were also assigned to another study, of T cells in Graves' hyperthyroidism and ophthalmopathy.

The source material was peripheral blood mononuclear cells (PBMCs), sampled at new diagnosis, from a patient treated with antithyroid drugs. These receptors all stem from a woman aged 35 to 60 with Graves disease. Donor details come from another sample of the same person, matched by shared clones.

The table lists this clonotype with many counts. The CDR3 DNA is TGTGCCACAGAGGACTTCACAGATACGCAGTATTTT. It codes for CATEDFTDTQYF. This chain connects TRBV6-1 to TRBJ2-3; D possibly corresponds to TRBD2 (5 bases). V was cut by 10 bases and J by 2 bases, with 10 bases left in between. Germline CDR1 MNHNS, CDR2 SASEGT. CDR3 length: 12 residues.

Comments on this clonotype: This CDR3 is missing its conserved last phenylalanine or tryptophan, likely due to a read error. This chain uses TRBV3-1 with TRBJ1-1; TRBD1 is a possible D gene (5 bases). The V end lost 4 bases, the J end lost 4 bases, and 19 bases lay between the germline ends. CDR1 and CDR2 (germline): LGHDT, YNNKEL (reference sequence). The CDR3 runs to 16 residues. The DNA of the CDR3 is TGTGCCAGCAGCCCCCGTCCCGGGACTTTTGTCACTGAAGCTTTCTCT. Protein sequence: CASSPRPGTFVTEAFS.

CDR3 residues: CASSRARGQPQHF. CDR3 nucleotide sequence: TGTGCCAGCAGCCGGGCAAGGGGTCAGCCCCAGCATTTT. The rearrangement uses TRBV12-3 or TRBV12-4 and TRBJ1-5, with TRBD1 as a possible D gene (5 bases). Trimming shortened V by 6 bases and J by 6 bases, and 12 bases separated the two germline ends. This CDR3 has 13 amino acids.